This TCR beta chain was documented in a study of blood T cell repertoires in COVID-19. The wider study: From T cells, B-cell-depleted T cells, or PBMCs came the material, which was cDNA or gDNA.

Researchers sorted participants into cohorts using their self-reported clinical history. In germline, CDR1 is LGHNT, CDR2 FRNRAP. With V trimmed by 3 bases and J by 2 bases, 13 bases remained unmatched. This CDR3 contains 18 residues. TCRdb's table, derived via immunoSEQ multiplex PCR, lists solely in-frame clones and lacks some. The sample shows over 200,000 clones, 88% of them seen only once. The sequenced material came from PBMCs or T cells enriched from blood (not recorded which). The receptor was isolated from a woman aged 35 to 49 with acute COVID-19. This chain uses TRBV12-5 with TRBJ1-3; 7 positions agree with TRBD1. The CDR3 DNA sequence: TGTGCTAGTGGTTTTACTACGGACAGGACCTCACCTGGAAACACCATATATTTT. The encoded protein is CASGFTTDRTSPGNTIYF. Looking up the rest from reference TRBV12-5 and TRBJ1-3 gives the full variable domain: DARVTQTPRHKVTEMGQEVTMRCQPILGHNTVFWYRQTMMQGLELLAYFRNRAPLDDSGMPKDRFSAEMPDATLATLKIQPSEPRDSAVYFCASGFTTDRTSPGNTIYFGEGSWLTVV.